Reported below is one T cell receptor (beta chain). Its matching antigen is unknown. Germline V gene lookup returns CDR1 SGHDN and CDR2 FVKESK. The CDR3 is made up of 16 amino acids. The V end was cut by 1 base, the J end by 4 bases, with 11 bases between. CD8 cells regarded as naive lacked CD45RO, were positively chosen for CCR7, and omitted terminally differentiated effector memory CD45RA+ cells. Sequenced by immunoSEQ multiplex PCR; TCRdb stores in-frame clones only, minus some. This table has roughly 2 million clones, about 95% appearing once. This specimen comes from a study of shared clonotypes between healthy human individuals. Study findings and constraints: Clonotypes which were not shared had lower generation probabilities than clonotypes that all four donors shared. Estimated richness values were generally larger in naive subsets than in memory subsets.

This receptor was identified in a man aged 18 to 30 in good health. The rearrangement uses TRBV14 and TRBJ1-6; D not resolved. The sample was naive CD8+ T cells sorted from blood. The CDR3 region is CASSQAGFRYNSPLHF. The CDR3 region has the DNA TGTGCCAGCAGCCAAGCGGGGTTCCGTTATAATTCACCCCTCCACTTT.